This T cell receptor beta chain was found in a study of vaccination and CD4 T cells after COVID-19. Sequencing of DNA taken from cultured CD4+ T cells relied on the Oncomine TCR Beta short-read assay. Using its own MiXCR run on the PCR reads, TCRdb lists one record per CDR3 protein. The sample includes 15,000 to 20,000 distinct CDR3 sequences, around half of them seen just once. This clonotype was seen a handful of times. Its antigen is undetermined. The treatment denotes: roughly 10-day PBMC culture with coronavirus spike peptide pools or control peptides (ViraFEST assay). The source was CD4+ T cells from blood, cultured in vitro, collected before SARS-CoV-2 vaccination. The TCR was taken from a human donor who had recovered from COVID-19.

CDR3 sequence reads: CASRDMYEQFF. The CDR3 DNA is TGTGCCAGCCGGGACATGTATGAGCAGTTCTTC. The V call is TRBV6-2 or TRBV6-3, the J call TRBJ2-1; D possibly corresponds to TRBD1 (6 bases). Trimming removed 8 bases from V and 8 bases from J, with 10 bases in between. The CDR3 is 11 amino acids. The germline V gene has CDR1 MNHEY and CDR2 SVGEGT.